This T cell receptor beta chain originates from a study of shared clonotypes between healthy human individuals. The wider study: Per donor, three plates held CD4 naive cells, three held CD4 memory, two held CD8 naive and one held CD8 memory.

Study results and limitations: Naive CD4 clonotypes overlapped across a few donors at around 4.7%. Memory subsets generally showed lower estimated richness than naive subsets.

The ends lost 6 bases at V and 0 bases at J; junction bases unmatched: 8. This CDR3 has 15 residues. The germline CDR1 and CDR2 sequences are SGHNT and YYREEE (reference sequence). A word on this clone: The target antigen is unknown.

TCRdb keeps only in-frame clones here, not all; method: immunoSEQ multiplex PCR. The sample yields millions of clones, about 92% seen once. This TCR derives from a man younger than 35 in good health. The chain joins TRBV5-4 to TRBJ2-7; 8 nucleotides match TRBD1. Specimen: naive CD4+ T cells sorted from blood. Subset: CD45RA+ positively selected. The CDR3 sequence: CASTVQDRASYEQYF. The DNA of the CDR3 is TGTGCCAGCACCGTCCAGGACAGGGCCTCCTACGAGCAGTACTTC. Variable domain in full (rest from reference TRBV5-4 and TRBJ2-7): ETGVTQSPTHLIKTRGQQVTLRCSSQSGHNTVSWYQQALGQGPQFIFQYYREEENGRGNFPPRFSGLQFPNYSSELNVNALELDDSALYLCASTVQDRASYEQYFGPGTRLTVT.